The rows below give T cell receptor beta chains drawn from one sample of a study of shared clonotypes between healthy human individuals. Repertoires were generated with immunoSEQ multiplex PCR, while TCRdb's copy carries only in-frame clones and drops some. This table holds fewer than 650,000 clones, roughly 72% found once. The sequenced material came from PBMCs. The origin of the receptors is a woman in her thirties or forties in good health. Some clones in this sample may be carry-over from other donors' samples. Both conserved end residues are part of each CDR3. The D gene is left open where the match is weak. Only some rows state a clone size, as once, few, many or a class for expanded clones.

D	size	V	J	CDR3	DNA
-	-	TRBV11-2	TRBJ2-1	CASSLAADSYNEQFF	TGTGCCAGCAGCTTAGCAGCGGACTCCTACAATGAGCAGTTCTTC
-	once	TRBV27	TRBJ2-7	CASSLGGLANEQYF	TGTGCCAGCAGTTTAGGCGGGCTAGCAAACGAGCAGTACTTC
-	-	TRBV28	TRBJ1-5	CASGRRGTVSNQPQHF	TGTGCCAGCGGACGACGGGGGACCGTGAGCAATCAGCCCCAGCATTTT
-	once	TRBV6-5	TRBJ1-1	CASKRGVRGTEAFF	TGTGCCAGCAAGAGAGGGGTTCGAGGCACTGAAGCTTTCTTT
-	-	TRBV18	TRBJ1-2	CASSLTDGDYGYTF	TGTGCCAGCTCTCTCACTGATGGTGACTATGGCTACACCTTC
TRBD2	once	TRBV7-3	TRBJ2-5	CASSQGLAETQYF	TGTGCCAGCAGCCAGGGACTAGCGGAGACCCAGTACTTC
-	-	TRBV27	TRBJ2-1	CASSRNYNEQFF	TGTGCCAGCAGTAGGAATTACAATGAGCAGTTCTTC
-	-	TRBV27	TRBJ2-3	CASSIRPAGTQYF	TGTGCCAGCAGTATTCGACCAGCCGGGACGCAGTATTTT
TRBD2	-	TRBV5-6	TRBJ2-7	CASSRDYYSYEQYF	TGTGCCAGCAGCCGGGACTATTACTCCTACGAGCAGTACTTC
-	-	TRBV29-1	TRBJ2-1	CSVPIAPWGGEQFF	TGCAGCGTCCCAATAGCGCCCTGGGGAGGTGAGCAGTTCTTC
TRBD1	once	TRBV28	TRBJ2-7	CASSLLWQGVVEQYF	TGTGCCAGCAGTTTATTATGGCAGGGGGTGGTCGAGCAGTACTTC
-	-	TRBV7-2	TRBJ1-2	CASSLGHYGYTF	TGTGCCAGCAGCTTGGGTCACTATGGCTACACCTTC
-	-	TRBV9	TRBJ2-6	CASSAQGSGANVLTF	TGTGCCAGCAGCGCACAGGGCTCTGGGGCCAACGTCCTGACTTTC
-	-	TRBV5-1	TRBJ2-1	CASSFGTGASYNEQFF	TGCGCCAGCAGCTTTGGTACGGGAGCGTCCTACAATGAGCAGTTCTTC
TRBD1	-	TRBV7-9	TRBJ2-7	CASSQRTGAYEQYF	TGTGCCAGCAGCCAAAGGACAGGTGCCTACGAGCAGTACTTC
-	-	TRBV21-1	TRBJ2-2	CASSKAGCGGINTGELFF	TGTGCCAGCAGCAAAGCGGGGTGTGGCGGGATAAACACCGGGGAGCTGTTTTTT
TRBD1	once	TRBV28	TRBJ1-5	CASRYWTGIGNIGNQPQHF	TGTGCCAGCAGATACTGGACAGGGATCGGGAATATTGGCAATCAGCCCCAGCATTTT
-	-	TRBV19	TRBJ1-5	CASSIQGQNQPQHF	TGTGCCAGTAGTATACAGGGGCAAAATCAGCCCCAGCATTTT
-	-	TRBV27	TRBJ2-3	CASIKVLITDTQYF	TGTGCCAGCATTAAAGTGTTGATCACAGATACGCAGTATTTT
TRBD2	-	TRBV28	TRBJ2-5	CASSSTSGSPETQYF	TGTGCCAGCAGTTCTACTAGCGGGAGTCCCGAGACCCAGTACTTC
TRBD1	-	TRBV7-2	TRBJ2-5	CASSYRDRGRETQYF	TGTGCCAGCAGTTACCGGGACAGGGGGCGAGAGACCCAGTACTTC
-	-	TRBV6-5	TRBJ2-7	CASISEGGGEQYF	TGTGCCAGCATCTCTGAGGGAGGGGGCGAGCAGTACTTC
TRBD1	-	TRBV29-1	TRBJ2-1	CSVDSDRGSFGEQFF	TGCAGCGTTGATTCGGACAGGGGGTCGTTCGGTGAGCAGTTCTTC
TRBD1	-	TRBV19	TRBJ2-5	CASGTGETQYF	TGTGCCAGCGGGACAGGAGAGACCCAGTACTTC
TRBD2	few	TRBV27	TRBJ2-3	CASPLRELTDTQYF	TGTGCCAGCCCTCTGCGGGAGTTGACAGATACGCAGTATTTT
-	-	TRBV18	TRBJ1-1	CASSAYRESEAFF	TGTGCCAGCTCAGCCTACAGGGAATCTGAAGCTTTCTTT
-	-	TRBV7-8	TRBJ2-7	CASSLVGLSSYEQYF	TGTGCCAGCAGCTTAGTGGGACTTTCCAGCTACGAGCAGTACTTC
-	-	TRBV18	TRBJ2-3	CASSPVRWDTQYF	TGTGCCAGCTCACCAGTTCGGTGGGATACGCAGTATTTT
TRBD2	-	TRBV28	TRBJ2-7	CASSWAAGGGRYEQYF	TGTGCCAGCAGTTGGGCAGCGGGAGGTGGTAGGTACGAGCAGTACTTC
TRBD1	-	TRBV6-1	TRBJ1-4	CASSPDRAYEKLFF	TGTGCCAGCAGTCCTGACAGGGCGTACGAAAAACTGTTTTTT
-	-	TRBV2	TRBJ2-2	CASRRDTNTGELFF	TGTGCCAGCAGGCGGGACACTAACACCGGGGAGCTGTTTTTT
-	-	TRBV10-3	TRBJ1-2	CASTGGAGYTF	TGTGCCAGTACGGGGGGAGCTGGCTACACCTTC
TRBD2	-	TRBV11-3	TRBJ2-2	CASTPPRASGSYANTGELFF	TGTGCCAGCACTCCACCTAGGGCTAGCGGGAGCTATGCGAACACCGGGGAGCTGTTTTTT
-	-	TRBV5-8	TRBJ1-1	CALRGTVSYTEAFF	TGTGCCCTCCGGGGAACCGTTTCGTACACTGAAGCTTTCTTT
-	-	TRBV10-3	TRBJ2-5	CAISESLGRETQYF	TGTGCCATCAGTGAGTCATTGGGTAGGGAGACCCAGTACTTC
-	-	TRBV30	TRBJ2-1	CAWRPSYNEQFF	TGTGCCTGGCGACCCTCCTACAATGAGCAGTTCTTC
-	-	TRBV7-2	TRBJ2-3	CASSLDADTQYF	TGTGCCAGCAGCTTAGATGCAGATACGCAGTATTTT
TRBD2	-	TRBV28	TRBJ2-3	CASSGTSGRALGDTQYF	TGTGCCAGCAGTGGGACTAGCGGGAGGGCCCTAGGAGATACGCAGTATTTT
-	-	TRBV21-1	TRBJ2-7	CASSKGWAGEAYEQYF	TGTGCCAGCAGCAAAGGGTGGGCAGGGGAGGCCTACGAGCAGTACTTC
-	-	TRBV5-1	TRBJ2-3	CASSFDPRSTDTQYF	TGCGCCAGCAGCTTCGACCCGCGGAGCACAGATACGCAGTATTTT
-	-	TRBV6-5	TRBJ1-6	CASWGGANSPLHF	TGTGCCAGCTGGGGGGGGGCTAATTCACCCCTCCACTTT
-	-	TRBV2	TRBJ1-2	CASSVGARDGYTF	TGTGCCAGCAGTGTGGGGGCGCGGGATGGCTACACCTTC
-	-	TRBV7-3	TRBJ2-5	CASTLGLETQYF	TGTGCCAGCACGCTAGGACTAGAGACCCAGTACTTC
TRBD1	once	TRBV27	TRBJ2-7	CASSLGNRGREQYF	TGTGCCAGCAGTTTGGGGAACAGGGGGCGCGAGCAGTACTTC
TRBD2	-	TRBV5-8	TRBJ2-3	CASSFPLAGGFITDTQYF	TGTGCCAGCAGCTTTCCCCTAGCGGGGGGATTTATCACAGATACGCAGTATTTT
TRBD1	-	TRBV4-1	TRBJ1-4	CASSHPDRGKIYEKLFF	TGCGCCAGCAGCCATCCGGACAGGGGAAAGATTTATGAAAAACTGTTTTTT
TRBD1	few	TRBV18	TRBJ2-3	CASSRDRVQYF	TGTGCCAGCTCCCGGGACAGGGTTCAGTATTTT
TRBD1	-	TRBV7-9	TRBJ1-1	CATTGQGWVGGTEAFF	TGTGCCACAACAGGACAGGGGTGGGTGGGAGGCACTGAAGCTTTCTTT
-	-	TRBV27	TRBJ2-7	CASSLFVGSSYEQYF	TGTGCCAGCAGTTTATTTGTCGGGAGCTCCTACGAGCAGTACTTC
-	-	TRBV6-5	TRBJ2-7	CASTPTGTYEQYF	TGTGCCAGCACCCCGACAGGGACTTACGAGCAGTACTTC
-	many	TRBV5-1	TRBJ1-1	CASSLAHGDTEAFF	TGCGCCAGCAGCTTGGCCCACGGGGACACTGAAGCTTTCTTT
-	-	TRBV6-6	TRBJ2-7	CASLGTHEQYF	TGTGCCAGCTTAGGGACCCACGAGCAGTACTTC
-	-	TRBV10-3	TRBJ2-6	CAISTGANVLTF	TGTGCCATCAGCACTGGGGCCAACGTCCTGACTTTC